This TCR beta chain was sequenced for a study of regulatory T cells in long-lasting Graves disease. Overall study: Graves' patients with a new diagnosis had received antithyroid drugs under 3 months. Study-wide points: Persistent Graves' patients had lower TCR diversity than newly diagnosed ones. Preferential use of TRBV28, TRBJ1-2 and TRBJ2-5 was seen in persistent disease.

Combining iRepertoire HTBI primers with Arm-PCR of CDR3 regions, the authors built TCR beta libraries. TCRdb analysed the multiplex PCR reads with MiXCR anew, one entry per CDR3 protein. The data show about 560,000 distinct CDR3 sequences, about 15% seen once. For this clonotype: Its antigen is still unknown. A clone one base away is much larger, so this may be a read error.

CDR1 MNHEY and CDR2 SMNVEV come from the germline V gene (reference sequence). The CDR3 is made up of 18 amino acids. The V and J ends lost 3 bases and 0 bases, in that order; junction bases with no gene match: 9. Time point defined: newly diagnosed GD, antithyroid drugs for less than 3 months. From RNA extracted from PBMCs, the TCR library was made. The sample was also reused in another study, on T cells in Graves' hyperthyroidism and ophthalmopathy. That work adds: Absent ophthalmopathy progression within 18 months defined stable Graves' hyperthyroidism.

This sequence originates from a man younger than 30 with Graves disease. Here the sequenced sample was peripheral blood mononuclear cells (PBMCs), taken at new diagnosis, from a patient treated with antithyroid drugs. This chain uses TRBV27 with TRBJ2-1, with 9 bases that match TRBD2. CDR3 protein: CASSLLGGRDSSYNEQFF. Written as DNA, the CDR3 is TGTGCCAGCAGTTTGCTCGGCGGGAGGGATAGCTCCTACAATGAGCAGTTCTTC.